This TCR beta chain is drawn from a study of T-cell memory formation after mild COVID-19. Turning to the study itself: Largely, TCR clusters stayed within a single donor. Study-level findings and limits: Clones that shrank (day 15 to 85) were balanced CD4/CD8, whereas later expanders leaned CD4+.

Constant-segment primers and 5'RACE yielded cDNA libraries for TCR alpha and TCR beta, each carrying sample barcodes and UMIs. MiXCR was run by TCRdb on the 5' RACE reads, yielding one entry per CDR3 protein. The repertoire has some 290,000 distinct CDR3 sequences, about 16% of them found once; the top ten carry approximately 23%. V gave up 5 bases and J gave up 5 bases; unmatched junction bases: 10. There are 15 residues in the CDR3. Germline lookup yields CDR1 SGHVS and CDR2 FNYEAQ. A note on this clonotype: Its antigen remains unknown.

Sequenced: PBMCs or a T cell subset sorted from them (not recorded which). The J gene is TRBJ1-1, the V gene TRBV7-6, with TRBD1 matching 8 bases. The TCR was taken from a young man who had mild COVID-19 (a few samples of this study predate the infection). Cell type and time point are not known. CDR3: CASSKTGAPGTEAFF. CDR3 nucleotides: TGTGCCAGCAGCAAGACAGGGGCCCCGGGGACTGAAGCTTTCTTT.